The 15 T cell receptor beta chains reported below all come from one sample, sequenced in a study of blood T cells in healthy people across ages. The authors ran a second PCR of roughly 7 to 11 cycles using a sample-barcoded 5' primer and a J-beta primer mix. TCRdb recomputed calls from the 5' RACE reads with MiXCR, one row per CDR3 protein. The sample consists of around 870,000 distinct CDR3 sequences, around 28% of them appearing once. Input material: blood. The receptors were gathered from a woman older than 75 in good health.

The CDR3 sequence is CASSTTDGGAEAFF. The CDR3 DNA follows: TGTGCCAGCAGTACCACGGACGGTGGGGCTGAAGCTTTCTTT. The V call is TRBV12-3 or TRBV12-4, the J call TRBJ1-1; D unresolved. The CDR3 is 14 residues long. Trimming removed 5 bases from V and 6 bases from J, with 16 bases in between.

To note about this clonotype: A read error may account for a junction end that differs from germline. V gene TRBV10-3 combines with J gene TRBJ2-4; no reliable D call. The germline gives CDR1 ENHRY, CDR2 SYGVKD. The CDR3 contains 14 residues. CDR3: CAISEGSAKDILYF. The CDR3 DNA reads TGTGCCATCAGTGAAGGGTCAGCTAAAGACATTCTGTATTTC.

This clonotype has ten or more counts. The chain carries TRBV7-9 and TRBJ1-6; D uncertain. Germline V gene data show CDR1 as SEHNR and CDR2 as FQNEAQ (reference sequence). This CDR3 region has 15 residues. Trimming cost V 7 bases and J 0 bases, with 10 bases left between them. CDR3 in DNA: TGTGCCAGCACGGTTTCGAGCTCCTATAATTCACCCCTCCACTTT. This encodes CASTVSSSYNSPLHF.

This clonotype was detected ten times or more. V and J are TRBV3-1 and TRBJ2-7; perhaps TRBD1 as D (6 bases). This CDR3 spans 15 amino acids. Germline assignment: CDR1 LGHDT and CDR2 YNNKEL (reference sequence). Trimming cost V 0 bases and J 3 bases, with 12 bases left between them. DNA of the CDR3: TGTGCCAGCAGCCAAGATTTACCGACAGGCTACGAGCAGTACTTC. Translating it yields CASSQDLPTGYEQYF.

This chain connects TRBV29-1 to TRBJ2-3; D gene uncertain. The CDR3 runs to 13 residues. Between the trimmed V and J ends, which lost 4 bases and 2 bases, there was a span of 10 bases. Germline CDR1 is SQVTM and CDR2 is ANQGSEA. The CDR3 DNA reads TGCAGCGTTGTAGGGAAGACCACAGATACGCAGTATTTT. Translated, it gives CSVVGKTTDTQYF.

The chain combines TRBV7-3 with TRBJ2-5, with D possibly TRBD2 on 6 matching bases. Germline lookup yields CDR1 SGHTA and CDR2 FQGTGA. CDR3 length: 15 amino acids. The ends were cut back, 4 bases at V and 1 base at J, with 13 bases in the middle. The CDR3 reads CASSSRLEPQETQYF. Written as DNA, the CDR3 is TGTGCCAGCAGCTCCAGACTAGAGCCCCAAGAGACCCAGTACTTC.

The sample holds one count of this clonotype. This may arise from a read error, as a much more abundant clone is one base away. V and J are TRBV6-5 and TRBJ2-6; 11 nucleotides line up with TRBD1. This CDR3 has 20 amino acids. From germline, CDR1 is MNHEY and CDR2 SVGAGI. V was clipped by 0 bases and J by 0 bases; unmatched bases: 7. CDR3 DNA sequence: TGTGCCAGCAGTTACTCGGAGGGGACAGGGGGACCCTCTGGGGCCAACGTCCTGACTTTC. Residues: CASSYSEGTGGPSGANVLTF.

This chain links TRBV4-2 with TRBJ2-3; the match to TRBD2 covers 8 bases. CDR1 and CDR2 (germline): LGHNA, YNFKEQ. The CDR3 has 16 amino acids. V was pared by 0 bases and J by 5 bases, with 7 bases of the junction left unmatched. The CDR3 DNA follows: TGTGCCAGCAGCCAAGATTCCGGGGGGGCCTTAGATACGCAGTATTTT. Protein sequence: CASSQDSGGALDTQYF.

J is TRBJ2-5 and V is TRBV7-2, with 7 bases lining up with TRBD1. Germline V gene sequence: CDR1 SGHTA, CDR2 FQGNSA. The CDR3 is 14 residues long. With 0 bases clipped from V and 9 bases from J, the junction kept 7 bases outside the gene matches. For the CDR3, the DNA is TGTGCCAGCAGCTTAGCTTGGGGGCAGGGGGCCCAGTACTTC. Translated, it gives CASSLAWGQGAQYF.

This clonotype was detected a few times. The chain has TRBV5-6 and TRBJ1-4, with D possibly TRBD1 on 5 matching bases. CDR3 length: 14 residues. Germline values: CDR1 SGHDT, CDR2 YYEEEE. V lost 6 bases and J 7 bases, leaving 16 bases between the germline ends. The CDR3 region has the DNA TGTGCCAGCACCTCGACGGGACCTGGTGAAAAACTGTTTTTT. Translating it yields CASTSTGPGEKLFF.

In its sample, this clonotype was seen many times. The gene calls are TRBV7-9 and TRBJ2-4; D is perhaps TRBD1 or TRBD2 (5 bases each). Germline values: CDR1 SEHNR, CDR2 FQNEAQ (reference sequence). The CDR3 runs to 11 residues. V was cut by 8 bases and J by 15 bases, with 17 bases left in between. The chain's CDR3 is CASGSGTVRYF. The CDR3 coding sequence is TGTGCCAGCGGTTCCGGGACCGTAAGGTACTTC.

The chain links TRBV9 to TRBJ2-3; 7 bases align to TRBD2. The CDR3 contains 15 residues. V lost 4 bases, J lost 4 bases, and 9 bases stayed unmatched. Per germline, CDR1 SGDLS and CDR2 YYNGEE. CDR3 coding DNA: TGTGCCAGCAGCCCTAGCGGCTCAGGAGCAGATACGCAGTATTTT. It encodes CASSPSGSGADTQYF.

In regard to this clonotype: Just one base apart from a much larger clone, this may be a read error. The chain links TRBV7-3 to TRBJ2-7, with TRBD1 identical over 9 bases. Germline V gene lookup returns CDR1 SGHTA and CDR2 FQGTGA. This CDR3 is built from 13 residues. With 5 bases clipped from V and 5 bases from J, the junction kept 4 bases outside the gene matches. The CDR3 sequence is CASSPQGAHEQYF. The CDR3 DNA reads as TGTGCCAGCAGCCCACAGGGGGCCCACGAGCAGTACTTC.

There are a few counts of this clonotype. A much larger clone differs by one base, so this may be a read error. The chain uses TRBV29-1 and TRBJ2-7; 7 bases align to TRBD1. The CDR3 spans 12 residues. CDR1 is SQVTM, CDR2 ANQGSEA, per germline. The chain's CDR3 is CSAGQDPYKQYF. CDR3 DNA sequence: TGCAGCGCAGGACAGGACCCCTACAAGCAGTACTTC.

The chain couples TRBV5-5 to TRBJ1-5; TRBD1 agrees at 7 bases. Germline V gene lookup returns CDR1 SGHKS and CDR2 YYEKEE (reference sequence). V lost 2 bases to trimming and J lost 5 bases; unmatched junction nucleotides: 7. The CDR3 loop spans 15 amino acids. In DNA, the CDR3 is TGTGCCAGCAGCTTACAGGGGAGTGGGGATCAGCCCCAGCATTTT. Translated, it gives CASSLQGSGDQPQHF.